A selection of T cell receptor beta chains follows, all from one sample in a study of T cells in Graves' hyperthyroidism and ophthalmopathy. One entry per CDR3 protein results from TCRdb running MiXCR on the multiplex PCR reads. The sample consists of a few hundred thousand distinct CDR3 sequences, approximately 15% of them appearing once. The material sequenced was blood. The receptors come from a woman in her twenties or thirties with Graves' hyperthyroidism that later progressed to Graves' ophthalmopathy. Each CDR3 is given with its conserved first and last residue.

V gene	CDR3 length	J gene	CDR3 protein
TRBV29-1	12	TRBJ2-1	CSVGGGWNEQFF
TRBV20-1	13	TRBJ2-7	CSARLAGTYEQYF
TRBV24-1	14	TRBJ2-6	CATSDGSGANVLTF
TRBV27	13	TRBJ2-7	CASSLYLFYEQYF
TRBV19	16	TRBJ1-4	CASSLRPRATNEKLFF
TRBV18	16	TRBJ2-2	CASSPVSGENTGELFF
TRBV10-2	14	TRBJ2-7	CASSVRGRGDEQYF
TRBV7-9	13	TRBJ2-7	CASSGILPYEQYF
TRBV6-1	15	TRBJ2-1	CASSERGQGGDEQFF
TRBV14	14	TRBJ1-1	CASSQLGLETEAFF
TRBV20-1	17	TRBJ2-7	CSALLAGPISSSYEQYF
TRBV5-1	14	TRBJ1-1	CASSSLPGGTEAFF
TRBV7-7	15	TRBJ1-6	CASSLWGRGDSPLHF
TRBV28	14	TRBJ2-7	CASRTRDGTYEQYF
TRBV29-1	12	TRBJ2-3	CSVASGPDTQYF
TRBV2	12	TRBJ1-5	CASSGPNQPQHF
TRBV27	14	TRBJ2-1	CASSLSSTLREQFF
TRBV2	17	TRBJ1-5	CASSEIQSGYSNQPQHF
TRBV29-1	13	TRBJ1-5	CSVLTGWGQPQHF
TRBV15	13	TRBJ1-1	CATRLGQDTEAFF
TRBV28	12	TRBJ2-5	CASGLDQETQYF
TRBV10-3	13	TRBJ1-5	CAMGQGSNQPQHF
TRBV20-1	14	TRBJ2-5	CSARSREGIETQYF
TRBV2	16	TRBJ1-2	CASSEDGGHPNYGYTF
TRBV4-1	15	TRBJ1-2	CASAGGDGSNYGYTF
TRBV2	15	TRBJ2-7	CASSEEGGTCFEQYF
TRBV11-1	14	TRBJ2-1	CASSVGLIYNEQFF
TRBV14	15	TRBJ1-1	CASSQDIGGNTEAFF
TRBV7-9	17	TRBJ2-7	CASSLGQGGSGSYEQYF
TRBV2	16	TRBJ2-7	CASSEGGGRPGYEQYF
TRBV29-1	15	TRBJ1-4	CSVGGDRATNEKLFF
TRBV6-1	14	TRBJ2-3	CASSPETDADTQYF
TRBV3-1	16	TRBJ1-1	CASSQERRTMNTEAFF
TRBV6-1	15	TRBJ1-5	CASSQGVIDNQPQHF
TRBV4-1	16	TRBJ2-2	CASRTAARTNTGELFF
TRBV11-2	20	TRBJ2-7	CASSRRRGSATSVSSYEQHF
TRBV19	13	TRBJ1-6	CASSSDRYSPLHF
TRBV7-9	14	TRBJ1-2	CASSLEAGWYGYTF
TRBV28	15	TRBJ1-2	CASSHDGTDSGSYTF
TRBV27	15	TRBJ2-1	CASSPKRDPPYEQFF
TRBV11-2	15	TRBJ2-1	CASSLAAGDYNEQFF
TRBV20-1	14	TRBJ2-4	CSARERQGAYIQYF
TRBV27	15	TRBJ2-6	CASSLRESGANVLTF
TRBV28	13	TRBJ2-1	CASSSTLGNEQFF
TRBV6-1	17	TRBJ2-7	CASSPQRLAGGPHEQYF
TRBV3-1	15	TRBJ2-1	CASSQERLAGYEQFF
TRBV12-3/TRBV12-4	14	TRBJ2-1	CASSAGGPYNEQFF
TRBV7-9	16	TRBJ1-1	CASSLAGMVLNTEAFF
TRBV30	12	TRBJ2-1	CAWSALVPPKFF
TRBV6-5	14	TRBJ2-7	CASSYMGDRAEQYF
TRBV27	13	TRBJ2-1	CASGLAGYNEQFF
TRBV19	15	TRBJ2-7	CARKGRENSSGEQYF
TRBV19	13	TRBJ2-7	CASSRGLADEQYF
TRBV18	16	TRBJ2-1	CASSPRGLAYYNEQFF
TRBV6-2/TRBV6-3	14	TRBJ2-3	CATYSGRGSDTQYF
TRBV29-1	15	TRBJ1-2	CSVEKDRGTGGGYTF
TRBV5-1	16	TRBJ2-5	CASSLRLAGPQETQYF
TRBV10-3	14	TRBJ2-6	CAITPTSGANVLTF
TRBV19	13	TRBJ1-1	CASSISMNTEAFF